This T cell receptor (beta chain) was recorded in a study of Graves' ophthalmopathy and Graves' hyperthyroidism. At least ten counts were recorded for this clonotype. Its antigen is unknown. RNA transcripts were the source from which TCR beta CDR3 regions were amplified. The authors performed first-round RT-PCR with HTBI primers and then a second-round multiplex PCR. TCRdb used MiXCR to reprocess the multiplex PCR reads, holding one entry per CDR3 protein. The top ten hold roughly 8.9% of the sample, which has 150,000 to 200,000 distinct CDR3 sequences, approximately 40% seen once. Study results and caveats: Appearing in blood as well were most expanded thyroid clonotypes above 0.001 frequency.

V was trimmed by 7 bases and J by 1 base, leaving 10 bases between them. This CDR3 is 13 amino acids long. This rearrangement joins TRBV12-3 or TRBV12-4 to TRBJ1-1, with no clear D. This sequence originates from a man aged 25 to 45 with Graves' ophthalmopathy. The material sequenced was peripheral blood. The CDR3 DNA reads as TGTGCCAGCACCCCGAGTAAGAACACTGAAGCTTTCTTT. It specifies CASTPSKNTEAFF.